This T cell receptor (beta chain) was documented in a study of CD8+CD57+ T cells in acquired aplastic anemia. Study-wide context: Sorting CD4+ and CD8+ cells gave DNA averaging roughly 3.2 ug.

Germline V gene lookup returns CDR1 SGHRS and CDR2 YFSETQ. V was clipped by 4 bases and J by 0 bases, with 14 bases between them. This CDR3 region has 17 residues. Whoever was chosen for sequencing had shown CD8+CD57+ cell expansion by flow cytometry. The template for TCR beta VDJ and CDR3 sequence profiling was genomic DNA. TCRdb recomputed calls from the reads with MiXCR, one row per CDR3 protein. The repertoire has approximately 180,000 distinct CDR3 sequences, more than 45% of them found once; the top ten carry under 1.2%. Material: sorted CD4+, CD8+, or CD8+CD57+ T cells (not recorded which) from PBMCs. This chain links TRBV5-1 with TRBJ2-6; tentatively, D is TRBD1 (5 bases). The sequence came from a human donor with aplastic anemia. This CDR3 reads CASSRTTDSSGANVLTF. In DNA, the CDR3 is TGCGCCAGCAGCCGGACGACAGATAGCTCTGGGGCCAACGTCCTGACTTTC.